This TCR beta chain was recorded in a study of OX40 agonist ivuxolimab in advanced cancers. CDR3 length: 15 residues. V was pared by 0 bases and J by 5 bases, with 11 bases between. CDR1 and CDR2 (germline): SGHDT, YYEEEE. Data came from immunoSEQ multiplex PCR; TCRdb stores just in-frame clones and leaves some out. This sample yields 35,000 to 45,000 clones, of which 80% to 90% are seen a single time; roughly 2.1% belongs to the top ten. The source of this sequence is an adult with an advanced solid tumor such as melanoma, head and neck, liver or kidney cancer. The V call is TRBV5-6, the J call TRBJ1-4, with D perhaps matching TRBD1 (6 bases). Sequenced here: CD4+ or CD8+ T cells sorted from blood, sampled in a trial of the OX40 agonist ivuxolimab. The DNA of the CDR3 is TGTGCCAGCAGCTTGGGCGTCAGGGGAAATGAAAAACTGTTTTTT. Translation gives CASSLGVRGNEKLFF.